This paragraph reports one T cell receptor (beta chain). Using immunoSEQ multiplex PCR, the repertoire was profiled, and TCRdb retains in-frame clones only, with some absent. The sample lists 90,000 to 150,000 clones, around nine tenths seen once, with about 2.4% in the top ten. This sample is part of a study of T cell responses to AZD1222 COVID-19 vaccine. CDR3 size: 19 residues. The clonotype originates from an adult in good health. Sequences were derived from peripheral blood, sampled on day 0 of AZD1222 vaccination. J is TRBJ2-7 and V is TRBV12-2; TRBD2 reflects the table's D call only, with no check against the DNA. TRBV12-2 constitutes a pseudogene. The CDR3 sequence is CASRPRGPRRFPTAYEQYF. The CDR3 nucleotides read TGTGCAAGTCGCCCGAGAGGTCCTCGGAGGTTCCCTACTGCCTACGAGCAGTACTTC.